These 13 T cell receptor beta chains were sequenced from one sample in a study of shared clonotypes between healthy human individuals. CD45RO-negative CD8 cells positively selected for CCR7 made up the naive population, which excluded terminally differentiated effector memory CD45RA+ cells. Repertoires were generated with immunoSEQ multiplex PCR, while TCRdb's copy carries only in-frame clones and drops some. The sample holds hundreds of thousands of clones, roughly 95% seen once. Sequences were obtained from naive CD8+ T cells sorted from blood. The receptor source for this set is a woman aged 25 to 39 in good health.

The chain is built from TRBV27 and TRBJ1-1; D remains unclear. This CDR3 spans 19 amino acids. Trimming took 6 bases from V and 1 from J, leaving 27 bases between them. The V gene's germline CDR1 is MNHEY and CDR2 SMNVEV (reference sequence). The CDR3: CASRNEPRADGLPNTEAFF. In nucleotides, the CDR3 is TGTGCCAGCAGAAATGAACCTCGGGCCGACGGCTTGCCGAACACTGAAGCTTTCTTT.

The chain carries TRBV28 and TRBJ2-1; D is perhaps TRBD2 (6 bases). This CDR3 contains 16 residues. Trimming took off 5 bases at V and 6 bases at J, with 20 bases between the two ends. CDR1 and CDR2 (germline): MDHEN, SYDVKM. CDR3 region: CASSVLGGNTFNEQFF. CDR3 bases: TGTGCCAGCAGTGTCCTTGGAGGGAACACTTTCAATGAGCAGTTCTTC.

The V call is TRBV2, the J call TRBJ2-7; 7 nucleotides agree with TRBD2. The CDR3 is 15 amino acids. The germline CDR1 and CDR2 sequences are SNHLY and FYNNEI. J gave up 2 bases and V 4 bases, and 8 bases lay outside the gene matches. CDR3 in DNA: TGTGCCAGCAGTGGGGAGGGAGCGATCACCTACGAGCAGTACTTC. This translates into CASSGEGAITYEQYF.

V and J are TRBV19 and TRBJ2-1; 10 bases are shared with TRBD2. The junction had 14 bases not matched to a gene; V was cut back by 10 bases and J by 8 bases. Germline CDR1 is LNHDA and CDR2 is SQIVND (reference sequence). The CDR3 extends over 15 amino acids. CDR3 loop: CATRWASGSFDEQFF. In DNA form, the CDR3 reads TGTGCCACCAGATGGGCTAGCGGGAGTTTCGATGAGCAGTTCTTC. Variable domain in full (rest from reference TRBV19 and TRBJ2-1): DGGITQSPKYLFRKEGQNVTLSCEQNLNHDAMYWYRQDPGQGLRLIYYSQIVNDFQKGDIAEGYSVSREKKESFPLTVTSAQKNPTAFYLCATRWASGSFDEQFFGPGTRLTVL.

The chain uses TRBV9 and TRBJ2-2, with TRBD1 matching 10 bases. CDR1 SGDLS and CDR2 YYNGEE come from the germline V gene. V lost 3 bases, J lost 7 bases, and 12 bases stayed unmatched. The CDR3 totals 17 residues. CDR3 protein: CASSATGTGEEGGELFF. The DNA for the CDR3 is TGTGCCAGCAGCGCAACCGGGACAGGGGAAGAAGGCGGGGAGCTGTTTTTT.

CDR3 residues: CAIRTDYNTEAFF. The CDR3 region has the DNA TGTGCCATCAGGACGGATTACAACACTGAAGCTTTCTTT. J is TRBJ1-1 and V is TRBV10-3; the D is unclear. Germline V gene sequence: CDR1 ENHRY, CDR2 SYGVKD. V gave up 6 bases and J gave up 2 bases, with 10 bases separating them. CDR3 size: 13 residues.

The chain's CDR3 is CSVRGRVKYEQYF. In DNA form, the CDR3 reads TGCAGCGTTCGCGGCAGGGTGAAGTACGAGCAGTACTTC. This rearrangement joins TRBV29-1 to TRBJ2-7; a possible D gene is TRBD1 (5 bases). Germline CDR1 is SQVTM and CDR2 is ANQGSEA. V lost 5 bases, J lost 4 bases, and 15 bases lay in between. CDR3 size: 13 residues.

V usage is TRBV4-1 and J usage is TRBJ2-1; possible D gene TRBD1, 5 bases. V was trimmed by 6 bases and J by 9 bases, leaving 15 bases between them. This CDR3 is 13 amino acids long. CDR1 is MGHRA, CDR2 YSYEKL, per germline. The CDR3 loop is CASRLTAASEQFF. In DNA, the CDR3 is TGCGCCAGCAGATTGACAGCCGCAAGTGAGCAGTTCTTC.

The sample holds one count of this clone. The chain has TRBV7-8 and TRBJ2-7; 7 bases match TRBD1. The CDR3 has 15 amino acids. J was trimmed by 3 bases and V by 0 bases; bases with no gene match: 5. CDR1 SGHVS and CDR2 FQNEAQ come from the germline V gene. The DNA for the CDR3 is TGTGCCAGCAGCTTAGCGTATTCAGGGGGCTACGAGCAGTACTTC. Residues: CASSLAYSGGYEQYF.

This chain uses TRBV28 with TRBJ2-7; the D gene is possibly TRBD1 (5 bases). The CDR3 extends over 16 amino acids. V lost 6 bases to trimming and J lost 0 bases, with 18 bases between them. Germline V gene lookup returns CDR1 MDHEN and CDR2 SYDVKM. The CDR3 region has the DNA TGTGCCAGCAGCTTTTCGGTGGGTGGGGCCTCCTACGAGCAGTACTTC. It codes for CASSFSVGGASYEQYF.

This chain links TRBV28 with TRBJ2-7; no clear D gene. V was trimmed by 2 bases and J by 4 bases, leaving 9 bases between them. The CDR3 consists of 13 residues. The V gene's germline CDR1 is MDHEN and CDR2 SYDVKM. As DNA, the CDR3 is TGTGCCAGCAGTTTACTGGCAACTTACGAGCAGTACTTC. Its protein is CASSLLATYEQYF. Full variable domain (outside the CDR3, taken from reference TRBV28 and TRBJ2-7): DVKVTQSSRYLVKRTGEKVFLECVQDMDHENMFWYRQDPGLGLRLIYFSYDVKMKEKGDIPEGYSVSREKKERFSLILESASTNQTSMYLCASSLLATYEQYFGPGTRLTVT.

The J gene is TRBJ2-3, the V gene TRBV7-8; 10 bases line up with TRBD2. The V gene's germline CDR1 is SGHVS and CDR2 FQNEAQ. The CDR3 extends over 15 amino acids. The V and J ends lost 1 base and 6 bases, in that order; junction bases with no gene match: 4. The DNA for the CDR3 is TGTGCCAGCAGCTTAGTAACTAGCGGGATTGATACGCAGTATTTT. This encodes CASSLVTSGIDTQYF.

CDR3 region: CASSERETGASYEQYF. The CDR3 DNA reads TGTGCCAGCAGTGAAAGAGAAACAGGGGCCTCCTACGAGCAGTACTTC. The V gene is TRBV2, the J gene TRBJ2-7, with 7 bases lining up with TRBD1. The V segment lost 2 bases and the J segment 0 bases; nucleotides outside the gene matches: 7. CDR3 length: 16 amino acids. The V gene's germline CDR1 is SNHLY and CDR2 FYNNEI.